The 28 T cell receptor beta chains in this list originate from one sample, sequenced in a study of Graves' ophthalmopathy and Graves' hyperthyroidism. Amplified material comprised TCR beta CDR3 regions derived from RNA transcripts. Second-round multiplex PCR came after first-round RT-PCR with HTBI primers. TCRdb processed the multiplex PCR reads anew with MiXCR; each CDR3 protein has one entry. This table has 500,000 to 700,000 distinct CDR3 sequences, 20% to 25% appearing once. What was sequenced was peripheral blood. The receptor set was obtained from a woman aged 18-35 years with stable Graves' hyperthyroidism. Some clones in this sample may be carry-over from other donors' samples.

This clonotype was recorded at least ten times. The genes are TRBV7-9 and TRBJ2-7; 7 bases agree with TRBD1. V was clipped by 0 bases and J by 0 bases; unmatched bases: 11. This CDR3 is 18 amino acids long. Per the germline V gene, CDR1 is SEHNR and CDR2 is FQNEAQ (reference sequence). CDR3 nucleotide sequence: TGTGCCAGCAGCTTAGCGACAGGGTCCCTTTACTACTCCTACGAGCAGTACTTC. It specifies CASSLATGSLYYSYEQYF.

This clonotype was picked up many times. Mismatch with germline at one junction end may stem from a read error. The chain has TRBV24-1 and TRBJ2-5; no definite D call. Germline CDR1 KGHDR, CDR2 SFDVKD. The CDR3 is 14 amino acids. CDR3 bases: TGTGCCGCCAGTGACTCGTACGGACAAGAGACCCAGTACTTC. The encoded protein is CAASDSYGQETQYF.

In this sample, this clonotype turned up many times. The chain combines TRBV20-1 with TRBJ1-1, with D possibly TRBD1 on 6 matching bases. Trimming shortened V by 2 bases and J by 4 bases, and 26 bases separated the two germline ends. The germline CDR1 and CDR2 sequences are DFQATT and SNEGSKA (reference sequence). The CDR3 is made up of 18 amino acids. CDR3 in DNA: TGCAGTGCTAGACCACCGGGACAAGGGTTTACAGTTGGCACTGAAGCTTTCTTT. Its protein is CSARPPGQGFTVGTEAFF.

A word on this clonotype: The junction shows a germline mismatch at one end, possibly a read error. The genes are TRBV2 and TRBJ1-2; no clear D. The CDR3 covers 11 residues. From germline, CDR1 is SNHLY and CDR2 FYNNEI. The chain's CDR3 is CASGESSGYTF. The CDR3 DNA sequence: TGTGCCAGCGGTGAGAGCTCTGGCTACACCTTC.

This clonotype was seen ten or more times. V usage is TRBV24-1 and J usage is TRBJ2-7, with D perhaps matching TRBD2 (5 bases). Germline-derived CDR1 and CDR2 are KGHDR and SFDVKD. CDR3 size: 13 residues. V lost 9 bases and J lost 0, with 11 bases in between. The CDR3 spells CATEDGISYEQYF. The CDR3 coding sequence is TGTGCCACCGAGGACGGGATCTCCTACGAGCAGTACTTC.

In this sample, this clonotype turned up many times. V and J are TRBV12-3 or TRBV12-4 and TRBJ2-5, with D possibly being TRBD1 (6 bases). Trimming removed 5 bases from V and 6 bases from J, with 16 bases in between. CDR3 length: 14 residues. The CDR3 here is CASSVTGYAKTQYF. DNA for the CDR3: TGTGCCAGCAGTGTCACAGGGTATGCAAAGACCCAGTACTTC.

This chain connects TRBV6-5 to TRBJ1-1; D unclear. The ends were cut back, 2 bases at V and 6 bases at J, with 10 bases in the middle. The CDR3 is 13 amino acids. Per the germline V gene, CDR1 is MNHEY and CDR2 is SVGAGI. CDR3 nucleotide sequence: TGTGCCAGCAGTTACAGTAGCCGTTCTGAAGCTTTCTTT. Translating it yields CASSYSSRSEAFF.

The table lists this clonotype with many counts. The CDR3 DNA reads as TGCGCCAGCAGCGTATGGGCCTTGCAGGATTCACCCCTCCACTTT. Its translation is CASSVWALQDSPLHF. The chain combines TRBV5-1 with TRBJ1-6, with D unresolved. This CDR3 contains 15 residues. Germline-derived CDR1 and CDR2 are SGHRS and YFSETQ. The V end lost 4 bases, the J end lost 8 bases, and 16 bases lay between the germline ends.

The table lists this clonotype with a count of one. V usage is TRBV5-1 and J usage is TRBJ1-1; D is unresolved. Trimming shortened V by 0 bases and J by 7 bases, and 16 bases separated the two germline ends. The CDR3 runs to 15 residues. Germline V gives CDR1 SGHRS, CDR2 YFSETQ. In DNA, the CDR3 is TGCGCCAGCAGCTTGGGGGGAGCAGTACCGAGTGAAGCTTTCTTT. This translates into CASSLGGAVPSEAFF.

This clonotype was detected ten times or more. The genes are TRBV2 and TRBJ1-2; D perhaps matches TRBD1 (6 bases). The CDR3 has 14 amino acids. In germline, CDR1 is SNHLY, CDR2 FYNNEI. Trimming cost V 7 bases and J 4 bases, with 16 bases left between them. The CDR3 DNA reads as TGTGCCAGCAAGAACAGGGACGAAGTCTATGGCTACACCTTC. This encodes CASKNRDEVYGYTF. Together with reference TRBV2 and TRBJ1-2, the CDR3 gives the full variable domain: EPEVTQTPSHQVTQMGQEVILRCVPISNHLYFYWYRQILGQKVEFLVSFYNNEISEKSEIFDDQFSVERPDGSNFTLKIRSTKLEDSAMYFCASKNRDEVYGYTFGSGTRLTVV.

This clonotype was recorded at least ten times. The rearrangement uses TRBV29-1 and TRBJ2-7, with a possible D match to TRBD1 (5 bases). The germline gives CDR1 SQVTM, CDR2 ANQGSEA. The CDR3 consists of 13 residues. The germline V and J ends were trimmed by 5 bases and 3 bases, with 14 bases remaining between them. Here the CDR3 DNA reads TGCAGCGTTAACCTAGTGGGGCGCTACGAGCAGTACTTC. Translating it yields CSVNLVGRYEQYF.

The chain joins TRBV13 to TRBJ2-7; 9 positions agree with TRBD1. The CDR3 totals 16 residues. J lost 1 base, V lost 5 bases, and 9 bases had no gene match. Germline CDR1 PRHDT, CDR2 FYEKMQ (reference sequence). The CDR3 loop reads CASSDRTGVISYEQYF. CDR3 DNA: TGTGCCAGCAGCGACCGGACAGGGGTCATTTCCTACGAGCAGTACTTC.

CDR3 amino acids: CAISEGGGSSYNSPLHF. The CDR3 DNA follows: TGTGCCATCAGTGAAGGGGGGGGGAGTTCCTATAATTCACCCCTCCACTTT. The chain recombines TRBV10-3 with TRBJ1-6, with D possibly matching TRBD1 (6 bases). V was clipped by 3 bases and J by 1 base, with 13 bases between them. Germline-derived CDR1 and CDR2 are ENHRY and SYGVKD. This CDR3 region has 17 residues.

This clonotype was counted at least ten times. CDR3 nucleotide sequence: TGCAGTGCTAGAGTGGTATCTAGCTACGAGCAGTACTTC. Translated, it gives CSARVVSSYEQYF. V usage is TRBV20-1 and J usage is TRBJ2-7; D call uncertain. The CDR3 is 13 residues long. With 1 base removed from V and 3 bases from J, the gap between germline ends came to 10 bases. The V gene's germline CDR1 is DFQATT and CDR2 SNEGSKA (reference sequence).

The sample holds many counts of this clonotype. The chain couples TRBV6-1 to TRBJ1-2; possibly TRBD1 for D (5 bases). Trimming took off 8 bases at V and 8 bases at J, with 24 bases between the two ends. Germline V lookup: CDR1 MNHNS, CDR2 SASEGT. CDR3 length equals 15 residues. This CDR3 reads CASHAPTKGSWGYTF. CDR3 nucleotides: TGTGCCAGCCATGCCCCAACAAAGGGGTCGTGGGGCTACACCTTC.

This clonotype was observed many times. The DNA of the CDR3 is TGTGCCAGCAGTCCCAGCGGGGGGCAAGAGACCCAGTACTTC. Its translation is CASSPSGGQETQYF. V gene TRBV7-2 combines with J gene TRBJ2-5; 9 bases match TRBD2. The trim removed 6 bases at V and 2 bases at J, leaving 4 bases unmatched. Looked up from germline, CDR1 is SGHTA and CDR2 is FQGNSA. The CDR3 has 14 residues.

This clonotype was seen many times. This rearrangement joins TRBV6-2 or TRBV6-3 to TRBJ1-5; a weak D match, TRBD1 (6 bases). Trimming left V 6 bases short and J 0 bases short, with 21 bases between. Germline-derived CDR1 and CDR2 are MNHEY and SVGEGT. The CDR3 extends over 18 amino acids. Here the CDR3 reads CASSFSSRGRYSNQPQHF. The CDR3 region has the DNA TGTGCCAGCAGCTTCTCTTCCAGGGGCCGATATAGCAATCAGCCCCAGCATTTT.

The V and J genes are TRBV12-3 or TRBV12-4 and TRBJ1-1; D possibly corresponds to TRBD1 (5 bases). The V gene lost 2 bases and the J gene lost 0 bases, with 13 bases spanning the gap. This CDR3 is 16 amino acids long. The CDR3 reads CASSLRRGRMNTEAFF. CDR3 bases: TGTGCCAGCAGTTTAAGGAGGGGACGGATGAACACTGAAGCTTTCTTT.

The chain carries TRBV4-1 and TRBJ1-1; D may be TRBD1 (5 bases). Germline values: CDR1 MGHRA, CDR2 YSYEKL. V was trimmed by 2 bases and J by 3 bases, leaving 10 bases between them. CDR3 length equals 14 residues. As DNA, the CDR3 is TGCGCCAGCAGCCAATATTCACAGGACACTGAAGCTTTCTTT. As protein: CASSQYSQDTEAFF.

There are a few counts of this clonotype. This clone may be a read error of a much larger clone one base away. The rearrangement links TRBV20-1 to TRBJ1-2; D call uncertain. The CDR3 sequence is 14 residues long. Germline V gene data show CDR1 as DFQATT and CDR2 as SNEGSKA (reference sequence). As DNA, the CDR3 is TGCAGTGCGGGAGCCGGAGACACCTTGCGAGGCTTCACCTTC. This sequence encodes CSAGAGDTLRGFTF.

This clonotype showed up many times. The J gene is TRBJ2-5, the V gene TRBV11-2; possibly TRBD1 for D (6 bases). Trimming removed 5 bases at V and 5 bases at J, with 9 bases between. The V gene's germline CDR1 is SGHAT and CDR2 FQNNGV. The CDR3 has 12 amino acids. DNA for the CDR3: TGTGCCAGCAGCCGGGACATTGAGACCCAGTACTTC. It translates to CASSRDIETQYF.

The chain is built from TRBV29-1 and TRBJ2-7, with D possibly TRBD1 on 7 matching bases. Per germline, CDR1 SQVTM and CDR2 ANQGSEA. The CDR3 contains 14 residues. V was clipped by 7 bases and J by 2 bases, with 18 bases between them. The CDR3 protein is CSAQGGRGTYEQYF. In DNA, the CDR3 is TGCAGCGCCCAGGGGGGCAGGGGAACCTACGAGCAGTACTTC.

Ten or more counts support this clonotype. The chain combines TRBV6-1 with TRBJ1-1; D is possibly TRBD1 (5 bases). This CDR3 is built from 14 residues. Deletions cut 6 bases from V and 1 base from J, with 12 bases between. Germline CDR1 and CDR2: MNHNS and SASEGT. CDR3: CASRSGDGNTEAFF. DNA for the CDR3: TGTGCCAGCAGAAGCGGGGACGGGAACACTGAAGCTTTCTTT.

This clonotype occurred a few times. This chain connects TRBV6-2 or TRBV6-3 to TRBJ2-7; a weak D match, TRBD1 (6 bases). CDR1 MNHEY and CDR2 SVGEGT come from the germline V gene. The ends were cut back, 2 bases at V and 2 bases at J, with 13 bases in the middle. The CDR3 runs to 15 residues. CDR3 bases: TGTGCCAGCAGTTACGGGACATTCCCAACCTACGAGCAGTACTTC. The encoded protein is CASSYGTFPTYEQYF.

There are many counts of this clonotype. The CDR3 spells CASSGRTAGNTIYF. The CDR3, as DNA: TGTGCCAGCAGCGGACGGACTGCTGGAAACACCATATATTTT. This chain links TRBV7-9 with TRBJ1-3, with no clear D. CDR1 is SEHNR, CDR2 FQNEAQ, per germline (reference sequence). This CDR3 region has 14 residues. Between the trimmed V and J ends, which lost 5 bases and 2 bases, there was a span of 10 bases.

This clonotype appeared a few times. CDR3: CASDRGLNTEAFF. The CDR3 coding sequence is TGTGCCAGTGACAGGGGACTGAACACTGAAGCTTTCTTT. The chain is built from TRBV6-1 and TRBJ1-1; 8 bases are shared with TRBD1. V trimming: 9 bases; J trimming: 0 bases; junction bases outside the gene matches: 3. This CDR3 has 13 amino acids. The germline V gene encodes CDR1 MNHNS and CDR2 SASEGT.

This clonotype was observed many times. The rearrangement links TRBV19 to TRBJ1-5; 7 bases are a match to TRBD1. Germline V gene sequence: CDR1 LNHDA, CDR2 SQIVND (reference sequence). The CDR3 consists of 15 residues. After removal of 6 bases from V and 4 bases from J, the junction contained 9 bases not matched to a gene. CDR3 in DNA: TGTGCCAGTAGAAACTTAACAGGGGTGAATCAGCCCCAGCATTTT. It translates to CASRNLTGVNQPQHF. Complete variable domain (other parts from reference TRBV19 and TRBJ1-5): DGGITQSPKYLFRKEGQNVTLSCEQNLNHDAMYWYRQDPGQGLRLIYYSQIVNDFQKGDIAEGYSVSREKKESFPLTVTSAQKNPTAFYLCASRNLTGVNQPQHFGDGTRLSIL.

Many counts were recorded for this clonotype. The chain recombines TRBV12-3 or TRBV12-4 with TRBJ1-5; 8 bases are a match to TRBD1. The CDR3 runs 16 residues. J lost 6 bases, V lost 6 bases, and 13 bases had no gene match. The DNA for the CDR3 is TGTGCCAGCAGCAAGGACAGGGCCGGCTCGGGTCAGCCCCAGCATTTT. Translation gives CASSKDRAGSGQPQHF.